This passage covers 5 T cell receptor beta chains from one sample sequenced in a study of shared clonotypes between healthy human individuals. Clones were sequenced by immunoSEQ multiplex PCR, and TCRdb holds only the in-frame ones, with some missing. Of 2.3 million or so clones listed, over 90% are singletons. Material: naive CD4+ T cells from PBMCs. Noted subset: CD45RA+ positively selected. Receptors were obtained from a man younger than 35 in good health. Some clones in this sample may be carry-over from other donors' samples.

The CDR3 sequence: CASSYDRRAFF. The CDR3 DNA reads TGTGCCAGCAGTTACGATCGGCGGGCTTTCTTT. The chain has TRBV6-5 and TRBJ1-1; D uncertain. From germline, CDR1 is MNHEY and CDR2 SVGAGI. CDR3 length equals 11 residues. Trimming stripped 2 bases from V and 11 bases from J, with 9 bases between.

The CDR3 region is CASSPPASSETQYF. For the CDR3, the DNA is TGTGCCAGCTCACCACCGGCATCTTCAGAGACCCAGTACTTC. The J gene is TRBJ2-5, the V gene TRBV18; D gene ambiguous. Germline V lookup: CDR1 KGHSH, CDR2 LQKENI. V was trimmed by 0 bases and J by 4 bases, leaving 9 bases between them. The CDR3 runs to 14 residues.

The chain joins TRBV7-9 to TRBJ1-4; possible D gene TRBD1, 6 bases. There are 14 residues in the CDR3. V was clipped by 2 bases and J by 7 bases, with 11 bases between them. CDR1 is SEHNR and CDR2 is FQNEAQ in the germline V gene (reference sequence). The CDR3 DNA reads TGTGCCAGCAGCTTAACACAGGGAAGTGAAAAACTGTTTTTT. It is translated as CASSLTQGSEKLFF. The whole variable domain, remainder taken from reference TRBV7-9 and TRBJ1-4, is DTGVSQNPRHKITKRGQNVTFRCDPISEHNRLYWYRQTLGQGPEFLTYFQNEAQLEKSRLLSDRFSAERPKGSFSTLEIQRTEQGDSAMYLCASSLTQGSEKLFFGSGTQLSVL.

This clone was seen a single time. V and J are TRBV5-1 and TRBJ2-7, with TRBD2 as a possible D gene (6 bases). V dropped 3 bases and J dropped 3 bases, with 13 bases sitting between them. Germline CDR1 SGHRS, CDR2 YFSETQ. There are 14 residues in the CDR3. The CDR3 loop is CASSSAGPGYEQYF. The CDR3 region has the DNA TGCGCCAGCAGCTCGGCGGGACCGGGCTACGAGCAGTACTTC.

This chain joins TRBV29-1 and TRBJ2-2; TRBD2 might be the D (5 bases). Deletions cut 5 bases from V and 6 bases from J, with 7 bases between. Germline CDR1 SQVTM, CDR2 ANQGSEA. This CDR3 has 11 amino acids. The CDR3 bases are TGCAGCGTTTTGAGGGCCGGGGAGCTGTTTTTT. Translating gives CSVLRAGELFF.